One sample yielded the 30 T cell receptor beta chains listed below, sequenced in a study of blood T cell repertoires in COVID-19 (dated by TCRdb to the early 2020s). Library method: the immunoSEQ multiplex PCR assay. TCRdb re-hosts the immuneACCESS table, in-frame sequences only. Its copies lack some clones; in the studies checked, an unresolved V gene accounts for under half of them, and the cause for the rest is not known. The sample table lists 50,000 to 75,000 clones, 90% to 95% of them with a count of one. The biggest ten clones account for around 9.4% of the sample. Sequenced material: peripheral blood. The origin of the receptors is a human donor in a cohort sampled during active COVID-19.

The J gene is TRBJ2-7, the V gene TRBV5-1, with D perhaps TRBD2 (5 bases). The CDR3 length is 15 residues. Germline assignment: CDR1 SGHRS and CDR2 YFSETQ. The V end was cut by 3 bases, the J end by 6 bases, with 19 bases between. The DNA of the CDR3 is TGCGCCAGCAGCTCGGCAGGCGGTACCGGGGTCGAGCAGTACTTC. This gives the protein CASSSAGGTGVEQYF. The variable domain in full, with the rest retrieved from reference TRBV5-1 and TRBJ2-7, is KAGVTQTPRYLIKTRGQQVTLSCSPISGHRSVSWYQQTPGQGLQFLFEYFSETQRNKGNFPGRFSGRQFSNSRSEMNVSTLELGDSALYLCASSSAGGTGVEQYFGPGTRLTVT.

V usage is TRBV19 and J usage is TRBJ2-1; 9 bases line up with TRBD2. Germline assignment: CDR1 LNHDA and CDR2 SQIVND (reference sequence). The CDR3 runs to 16 residues. With V trimmed by 4 bases and J by 2 bases, 6 bases remained unmatched. Here the CDR3 reads CASSTFSGGTYNEQFF. Here the CDR3 DNA reads TGTGCCAGTAGTACCTTTAGCGGGGGTACCTACAATGAGCAGTTCTTC.

The chain links TRBV15 to TRBJ2-7, with D possibly matching TRBD1 (5 bases). Germline lookup yields CDR1 LNHNV and CDR2 YYDKDF (reference sequence). CDR3 length equals 12 residues. V dropped 3 bases and J dropped 5 bases, with 8 bases sitting between them. The CDR3 protein is CATSSLGDEQYF. The CDR3 coding sequence is TGTGCCACCAGCAGCCTAGGGGACGAGCAGTACTTC.

The J gene is TRBJ2-7, the V gene TRBV6-2 or TRBV6-3, with 9 bases that match TRBD2. J gave up 2 bases and V 0 bases, and 2 bases lay outside the gene matches. The CDR3 loop spans 15 amino acids. The germline CDR1 and CDR2 sequences are MNHEY and SVGEGT. CDR3 sequence (DNA): TGTGCCAGCAGTTACTCAGGCGGGAGGGCCTACGAGCAGTACTTC. Its translation is CASSYSGGRAYEQYF.

V and J are TRBV11-2 and TRBJ1-2, with 9 bases lining up with TRBD1. J gave up 7 bases and V 2 bases, and 2 bases lay outside the gene matches. Per germline, CDR1 SGHAT and CDR2 FQNNGV. This CDR3 has 13 residues. The CDR3 here is CASSLRDRVGYTF. Written as DNA, the CDR3 is TGTGCCAGCAGCTTAAGGGACAGGGTTGGCTACACCTTC.

This chain uses TRBV19 with TRBJ2-3, with 8 nucleotides matching TRBD1. This CDR3 comprises 13 residues. The germline V gene encodes CDR1 LNHDA and CDR2 SQIVND (reference sequence). Germline trimming cut 11 bases from V and 2 bases from J; bases unmatched to any gene: 6. The CDR3 here is CAVGQGATDTQYF. Written as DNA, the CDR3 is TGTGCCGTGGGGCAGGGGGCCACAGATACGCAGTATTTT.

The count of this clone is one. The chain is built from TRBV28 and TRBJ1-4, with a tentative D call TRBD1 (5 bases). The CDR3 totals 19 residues. Germline-derived CDR1 and CDR2 are MDHEN and SYDVKM. V lost 7 bases, J lost 3 bases, and 27 bases lay in between. CDR3 amino acids: CASNRHGVEQAGPNEKLFF. The CDR3, as DNA: TGTGCCAGCAACAGGCATGGGGTGGAGCAGGCAGGGCCTAATGAAAAACTGTTTTTT.

This clone was detected once. The chain's CDR3 is CASSPGTSEVTDTQYF. The CDR3, as DNA: TGTGCCAGCAGCCCAGGGACTAGCGAGGTCACAGATACGCAGTATTTT. The chain is built from TRBV11-3 and TRBJ2-3, with 10 bases that match TRBD2. Germline V gene lookup returns CDR1 SGHNT and CDR2 YENEEA. The CDR3 covers 16 residues. J lost 2 bases, V lost 5 bases, and 7 bases had no gene match.

The chain couples TRBV7-9 to TRBJ1-4, with D unclear. CDR3 length: 16 residues. V gave up 1 base and J gave up 0 bases, with 9 bases separating them. Germline CDR1 reads SEHNR; CDR2 reads FQNEAQ (reference sequence). CDR3 region: CASSLGISATNEKLFF. The CDR3 nucleotides read TGTGCCAGCAGCTTAGGAATCTCAGCAACTAATGAAAAACTGTTTTTT.

The rearrangement links TRBV5-4 to TRBJ2-7; 11 bases agree with TRBD2. CDR3 length equals 15 residues. V shed 1 base and J 4 bases; nucleotides not matched to a gene: 4. From germline, CDR1 is SGHNT and CDR2 YYREEE (reference sequence). DNA for the CDR3: TGTGCCAGCAGCTTGCGACTAGCGGGAAAGTACGAGCAGTACTTC. Amino acids: CASSLRLAGKYEQYF.

This clone appeared a few times. This rearrangement joins TRBV19 to TRBJ2-7; no definite D call. The germline V gene encodes CDR1 LNHDA and CDR2 SQIVND (reference sequence). The CDR3 is made up of 12 amino acids. V lost 5 bases to trimming and J lost 7 bases, with 12 bases between them. The CDR3 DNA reads as TGTGCCAGTAGTTTTAATCCACGGGAGCAGTACTTC. The encoded protein is CASSFNPREQYF. The complete variable domain, with remaining parts taken from reference TRBV19 and TRBJ2-7, reads DGGITQSPKYLFRKEGQNVTLSCEQNLNHDAMYWYRQDPGQGLRLIYYSQIVNDFQKGDIAEGYSVSREKKESFPLTVTSAQKNPTAFYLCASSFNPREQYFGPGTRLTVT.

In regard to this clone: The germline gene is not matched at one end of the junction; a read error may be the cause. The J gene is TRBJ2-7, the V gene TRBV4-3, with TRBD2 matching 7 bases. CDR3 length equals 15 residues. Germline V gives CDR1 LGHNA, CDR2 YSLEER. CDR3 residues: CASRQDHGLVYEQYF. In DNA, the CDR3 is TGCGCCAGCAGACAAGATCATGGACTAGTGTACGAGCAGTACTTC.

The chain's CDR3 is CASSQARTGPSSYEQYF. The CDR3 region has the DNA TGTGCCAGCAGCCAAGCCCGGACAGGCCCTAGCTCCTACGAGCAGTACTTC. This chain links TRBV3-1 (or the pseudogene TRBV3-2) with TRBJ2-7, with 7 bases matching TRBD1. Germline loops: CDR1 LGHDT, CDR2 YNNKEL (reference sequence). V shed 1 base and J 0 bases; nucleotides not matched to a gene: 9. The CDR3 has 17 amino acids.

The V call is TRBV19, the J call TRBJ2-2; 8 bases line up with TRBD2. J gave up 4 bases and V 5 bases, and 9 bases lay outside the gene matches. Germline CDR1 LNHDA, CDR2 SQIVND (reference sequence). This CDR3 has 16 amino acids. The CDR3 reads CASSLGLAGGTGELFF. CDR3 coding DNA: TGTGCCAGTAGTCTAGGGTTGGCGGGGGGCACCGGGGAGCTGTTTTTT.

This chain links TRBV5-5 with TRBJ1-4; D might be TRBD1 (6 bases). This CDR3 region has 14 residues. Trimming cost V 4 bases and J 8 bases, with 15 bases left between them. Germline V gene sequence: CDR1 SGHKS, CDR2 YYEKEE (reference sequence). CDR3 sequence: CASSIAGVGEKLFF. The CDR3 coding sequence is TGTGCCAGCAGCATTGCAGGGGTAGGCGAAAAACTGTTTTTT.

This chain uses TRBV6-5 with TRBJ2-1; D is perhaps TRBD2 (5 bases). Germline values: CDR1 MNHEY, CDR2 SVGAGI. Trimming shortened V by 6 bases and J by 5 bases, and 8 bases separated the two germline ends. The CDR3 spans 12 residues. In nucleotides, the CDR3 is TGTGCCAGCAGGCTACTAGACAATGAGCAGTTCTTC. It is translated as CASRLLDNEQFF.

Of note for this clone: Different DNA sequences within this sample yield the same CDR3. The chain recombines TRBV7-9 with TRBJ2-7, with D tentatively TRBD1 (5 bases). The CDR3 has 13 residues. Per germline, CDR1 SEHNR and CDR2 FQNEAQ (reference sequence). V gave up 2 bases and J gave up 5 bases, with 10 bases separating them. In DNA form, the CDR3 reads TGTGCCAGCAGCTTAAGGGGTATCGACGAGCAGTACTTC. Translated: CASSLRGIDEQYF.

This chain joins TRBV27 and TRBJ1-5; 8 bases are a match to TRBD1. Germline assignment: CDR1 MNHEY and CDR2 SMNVEV (reference sequence). The CDR3 is 15 residues long. The trim removed 3 bases at V and 5 bases at J, leaving 6 bases unmatched. This chain's CDR3 is CASSFRQGADQPQHF. CDR3 DNA: TGTGCCAGCAGTTTTAGGCAGGGGGCCGATCAGCCCCAGCATTTT.

This rearrangement joins TRBV6-2 or TRBV6-3 to TRBJ2-5, with 11 nucleotides matching TRBD2. Germline V gene data show CDR1 as MNHEY and CDR2 as SVGEGT. Trimming at V came to 6 bases and at J to 7 bases, leaving 13 bases not matched to a gene. This CDR3 contains 16 residues. CDR3 sequence: CASSSTSGGQLGTQYF. In DNA form, the CDR3 reads TGTGCCAGCAGCTCAACTAGCGGGGGACAACTCGGGACCCAGTACTTC.

This rearrangement joins TRBV6-1 to TRBJ2-7; perhaps TRBD2 as D (5 bases). V was clipped by 0 bases and J by 2 bases, with 11 bases between them. This CDR3 contains 15 residues. The germline gives CDR1 MNHNS, CDR2 SASEGT. The CDR3 DNA is TGTGCCAGCAGTGAAGCTCGGGGAACAGCCTACGAGCAGTACTTC. Its protein product is CASSEARGTAYEQYF.

The chain has TRBV28 and TRBJ1-5, with 8 positions matching TRBD1. The trim removed 8 bases at V and 0 bases at J, leaving 3 bases unmatched. Germline CDR1 is MDHEN and CDR2 is SYDVKM. The CDR3 consists of 14 residues. The CDR3 loop is CASWTGFSNQPQHF. Here the CDR3 DNA reads TGTGCCAGCTGGACAGGGTTTAGCAATCAGCCCCAGCATTTT.

The chain joins TRBV14 to TRBJ1-2; 7 bases are shared with TRBD1. Losses at the gene ends were 2 bases for V and 7 bases for J; bases not matched to a gene: 10. Germline CDR1 is SGHDN and CDR2 is FVKESK. This CDR3 has 15 residues. The CDR3 DNA reads as TGTGCCAGCAGCCAATCCTCTAGGGGGCCAGCTGGCTACACCTTC. Protein sequence: CASSQSSRGPAGYTF.

The chain has TRBV5-1 and TRBJ1-1; 12 bases line up with TRBD1. V lost 6 bases, J lost 5 bases, and 5 bases stayed unmatched. The CDR3 loop spans 14 amino acids. Germline V lookup: CDR1 SGHRS, CDR2 YFSETQ. The CDR3 region has the DNA TGCGCCAGCAAGGGGACAGGGGGCGGAACTGAAGCTTTCTTT. As protein: CASKGTGGGTEAFF.

This chain's CDR3 is CASINTGGTEAFF. Here the CDR3 DNA reads TGTGCCAGCATTAATACAGGGGGCACTGAAGCTTTCTTT. The V gene is TRBV12-3 or TRBV12-4, the J gene TRBJ1-1; TRBD1 matches at 8 bases. With 7 bases clipped from V and 4 bases from J, the junction kept 5 bases outside the gene matches. The CDR3 covers 13 residues.

This clone was picked up one time. In DNA form, the CDR3 reads TGTGCCAGCAGCAGGGACACAGCCTACAATGAGCAGTTCTTC. Amino acids: CASSRDTAYNEQFF. The rearrangement uses TRBV2 and TRBJ2-1; maybe TRBD1 (6 bases). The V gene lost 6 bases and the J gene lost 2 bases, with 11 bases spanning the gap. The CDR3 is 14 amino acids. Germline-derived CDR1 and CDR2 are SNHLY and FYNNEI.

The chain couples TRBV5-6 to TRBJ2-7; 10 bases are shared with TRBD2. V lost 4 bases and J lost 5; bases outside the gene matches: 18. CDR3 length: 18 amino acids. Germline-derived CDR1 and CDR2 are SGHDT and YYEEEE. As DNA, the CDR3 is TGTGCCAGCAGCGCCCCCAGTATTGGAGCGGGGGGGCCCCACGAGCAGTACTTC. Protein: CASSAPSIGAGGPHEQYF.

The V and J genes are TRBV5-1 and TRBJ1-4, with 8 bases identical to TRBD1. Trimming cost V 4 bases and J 8 bases; bases outside gene matches: 10. Germline CDR1 SGHRS, CDR2 YFSETQ. The CDR3 loop spans 15 amino acids. This CDR3 is CASSPLQGAGEKLFF. The CDR3 DNA reads TGCGCCAGCAGCCCCCTGCAGGGGGCCGGAGAAAAACTGTTTTTT.

The chain recombines TRBV7-2 with TRBJ2-7, with D perhaps matching TRBD2 (5 bases). The germline V gene encodes CDR1 SGHTA and CDR2 FQGNSA. The CDR3 is 13 amino acids. The germline V and J ends were trimmed by 2 bases and 6 bases, with 11 bases remaining between them. The chain's CDR3 is CASSLLVAGEQYF. The CDR3 nucleotides read TGTGCCAGCAGCTTACTTGTGGCGGGCGAGCAGTACTTC.

The rearrangement uses TRBV15 and TRBJ2-1; D might be TRBD1 (5 bases). Germline loops: CDR1 LNHNV, CDR2 YYDKDF (reference sequence). The CDR3 loop spans 13 amino acids. V was shortened by 1 base and J by 6 bases, with 7 bases between the two germline ends. The CDR3 nucleotides are TGTGCCACCAGCAGAGTAAGGGGCAATGAGCAGTTCTTC. The encoded protein is CATSRVRGNEQFF. The whole variable domain, filled in from reference TRBV15 and TRBJ2-1, reads DAMVIQNPRYQVTQFGKPVTLSCSQTLNHNVMYWYQQKSSQAPKLLFHYYDKDFNNEADTPDNFQSRRPNTSFCFLDIRSPGLGDTAMYLCATSRVRGNEQFFGPGTRLTVL.

In its sample, this clone was seen once. The rearrangement links TRBV6-2 or TRBV6-3 to TRBJ2-3; D might be TRBD2 (5 bases). CDR3 length: 13 amino acids. In germline, CDR1 is MNHEY, CDR2 SVGEGT. Between the trimmed V and J ends, which lost 1 base and 11 bases, there was a span of 13 bases. In DNA, the CDR3 is TGTGCCAGCAGTTACTTACTAGTTTTATTGCAGTATTTT. Protein sequence: CASSYLLVLLQYF.